There are a few counts of the clone carrying this T cell receptor (beta chain). The V gene's germline CDR1 is KGHSH and CDR2 LQKENI. Trimming left V 2 bases short and J 1 base short, with 12 bases between. This CDR3 comprises 15 residues. The data stem from a study of preoperative IRX-2 immunotherapy in early breast cancer. Repertoires were generated with immunoSEQ multiplex PCR, while TCRdb's copy carries only in-frame clones and drops some. Of 20,000 to 30,000 clones in the sample, 81% were seen once. Treatment here: preoperative locoregional IRX-2 cytokine immunotherapy. This phase Ib study tested locoregional IRX-2 cytokine immunotherapy given before surgery.

The TCR comes from a human donor with breast cancer. The chain uses TRBV18 and TRBJ2-7; a weak D match, TRBD2 (6 bases). The sequencing used lymph node tissue, collected after IRX-2 immunotherapy. The CDR3 sequence is CASSPSLANSYEQYF. CDR3 nucleotide sequence: TGTGCCAGCTCACCATCCCTAGCGAATTCCTACGAGCAGTACTTC.